This TCR beta chain was profiled in a study of CD8+ T cells in alopecia areata. About the research overall: Treated patients received oral tofacitinib, 5 to 10 mg twice daily.

Germline V lookup: CDR1 GTSNPN, CDR2 SVGIG (reference sequence). The V segment lost 1 base and the J segment 1 base; nucleotides outside the gene matches: 2. The CDR3 is 15 amino acids. Details on this clone: Its antigen is still unknown.

Overall study results and limits: Unlike in mice, where it was clearer, TCR sharing across patients was less clear, possibly HLA-related.

Sequencing relied on a cDNA template that was reverse transcribed from extracted RNA. Produced via immunoSEQ multiplex PCR; TCRdb's table is partial and in-frame only. The sample contains about 220,000 clones, more than 45% of which appear only once. As to treatment: oral pan-JAK inhibitor, 5-10 mg twice daily. This material consisted of CD4+ T cells sorted from blood, taken at week 4, from a patient treated with tofacitinib. V gene TRBV30 combines with J gene TRBJ2-3; TRBD1 aligns across 10 bases. The TCR was taken from a human donor with alopecia areata. The CDR3 coding sequence is TGTGCCTGGAGTGCCGGACAGGGGGGCACAGATACGCAGTATTTT. Translating it yields CAWSAGQGGTDTQYF.